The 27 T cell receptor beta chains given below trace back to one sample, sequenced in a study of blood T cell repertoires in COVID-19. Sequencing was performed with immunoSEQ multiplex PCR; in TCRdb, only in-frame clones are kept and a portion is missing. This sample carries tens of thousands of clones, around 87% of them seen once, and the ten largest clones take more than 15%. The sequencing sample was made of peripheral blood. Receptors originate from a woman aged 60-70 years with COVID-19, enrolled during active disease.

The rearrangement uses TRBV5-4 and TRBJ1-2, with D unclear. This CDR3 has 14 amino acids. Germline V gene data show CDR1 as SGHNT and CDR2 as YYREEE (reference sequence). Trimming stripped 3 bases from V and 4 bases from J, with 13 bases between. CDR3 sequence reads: CASSWRVYGYGYTF. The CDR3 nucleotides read TGTGCCAGCAGCTGGCGGGTTTATGGCTATGGCTACACCTTC. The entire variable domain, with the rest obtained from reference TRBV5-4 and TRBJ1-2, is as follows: ETGVTQSPTHLIKTRGQQVTLRCSSQSGHNTVSWYQQALGQGPQFIFQYYREEENGRGNFPPRFSGLQFPNYSSELNVNALELDDSALYLCASSWRVYGYGYTFGSGTRLTVV.

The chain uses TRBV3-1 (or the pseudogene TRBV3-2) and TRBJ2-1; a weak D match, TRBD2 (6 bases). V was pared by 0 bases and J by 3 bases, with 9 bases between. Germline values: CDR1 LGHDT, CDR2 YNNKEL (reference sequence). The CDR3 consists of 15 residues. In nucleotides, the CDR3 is TGTGCCAGCAGCCAAGACCGCGGGATCTACAATGAGCAGTTCTTC. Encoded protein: CASSQDRGIYNEQFF.

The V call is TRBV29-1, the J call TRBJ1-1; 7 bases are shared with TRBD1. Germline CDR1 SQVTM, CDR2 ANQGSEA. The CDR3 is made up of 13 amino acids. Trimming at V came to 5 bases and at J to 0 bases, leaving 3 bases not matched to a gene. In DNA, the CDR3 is TGCAGCGTTCTAGGACAGGTGAACACTGAAGCTTTCTTT. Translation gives CSVLGQVNTEAFF.

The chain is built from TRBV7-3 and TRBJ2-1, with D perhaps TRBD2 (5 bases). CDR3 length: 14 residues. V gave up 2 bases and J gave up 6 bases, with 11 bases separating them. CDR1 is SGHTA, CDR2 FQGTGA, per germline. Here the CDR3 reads CASSLAPAGNEQFF. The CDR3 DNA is TGTGCCAGCAGCTTAGCCCCCGCGGGCAATGAGCAGTTCTTC.

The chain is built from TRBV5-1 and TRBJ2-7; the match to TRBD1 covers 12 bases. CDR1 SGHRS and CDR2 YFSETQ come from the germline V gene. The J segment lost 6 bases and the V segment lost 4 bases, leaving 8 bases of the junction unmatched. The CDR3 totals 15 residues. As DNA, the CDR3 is TGCGCCAGCAGCGCGGGGACAGGGGGCAGTGTCGAGCAGTACTTC. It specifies CASSAGTGGSVEQYF. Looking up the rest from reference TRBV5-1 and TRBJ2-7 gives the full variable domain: KAGVTQTPRYLIKTRGQQVTLSCSPISGHRSVSWYQQTPGQGLQFLFEYFSETQRNKGNFPGRFSGRQFSNSRSEMNVSTLELGDSALYLCASSAGTGGSVEQYFGPGTRLTVT.

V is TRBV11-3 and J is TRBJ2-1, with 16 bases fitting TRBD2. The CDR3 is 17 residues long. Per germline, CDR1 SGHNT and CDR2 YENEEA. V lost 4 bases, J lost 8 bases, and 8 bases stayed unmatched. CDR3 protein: CASSWGTSGRAGDEQFF. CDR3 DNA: TGTGCCAGCAGCTGGGGGACTAGCGGGAGGGCCGGGGATGAGCAGTTCTTC.

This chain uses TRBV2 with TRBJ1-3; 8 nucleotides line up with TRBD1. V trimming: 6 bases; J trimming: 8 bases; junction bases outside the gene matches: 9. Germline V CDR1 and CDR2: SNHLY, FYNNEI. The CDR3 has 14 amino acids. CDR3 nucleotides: TGTGCCAGCAGCGCAGGGGGCGCGGTAGACACCATATATTTT. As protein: CASSAGGAVDTIYF.

The CDR3 is CASKVSRGKETQYF. The CDR3 DNA sequence: TGTGCCAGTAAAGTATCAAGGGGGAAGGAGACCCAGTACTTC. V gene TRBV19 combines with J gene TRBJ2-5, with D perhaps matching TRBD1 (6 bases). The CDR3 totals 14 residues. Germline V gives CDR1 LNHDA, CDR2 SQIVND (reference sequence). Trimming pared 7 bases from V and 5 bases from J, leaving 17 bases between.

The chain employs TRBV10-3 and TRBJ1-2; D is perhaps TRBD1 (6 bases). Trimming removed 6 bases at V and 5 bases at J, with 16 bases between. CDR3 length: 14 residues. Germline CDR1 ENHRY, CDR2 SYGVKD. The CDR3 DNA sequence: TGTGCCATCAGCCCTGAACAGGGAGGGTATGGCTACACCTTC. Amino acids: CAISPEQGGYGYTF.

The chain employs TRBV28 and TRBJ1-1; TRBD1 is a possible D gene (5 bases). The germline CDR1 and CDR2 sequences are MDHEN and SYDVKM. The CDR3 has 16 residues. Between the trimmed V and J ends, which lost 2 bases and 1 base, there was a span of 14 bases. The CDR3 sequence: CASSLIPSGGNTEAFF. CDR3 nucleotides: TGTGCCAGCAGTTTAATACCATCGGGGGGGAACACTGAAGCTTTCTTT. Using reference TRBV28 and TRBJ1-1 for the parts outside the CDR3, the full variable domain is DVKVTQSSRYLVKRTGEKVFLECVQDMDHENMFWYRQDPGLGLRLIYFSYDVKMKEKGDIPEGYSVSREKKERFSLILESASTNQTSMYLCASSLIPSGGNTEAFFGQGTRLTVV.

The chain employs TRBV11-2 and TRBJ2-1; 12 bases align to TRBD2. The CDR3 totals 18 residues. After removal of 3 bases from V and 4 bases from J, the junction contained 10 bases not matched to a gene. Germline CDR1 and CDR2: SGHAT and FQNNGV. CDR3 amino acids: CASSFRTSGTNRYNEQFF. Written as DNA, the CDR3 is TGTGCCAGCAGCTTTCGGACTAGCGGGACCAACCGTTACAATGAGCAGTTCTTC.

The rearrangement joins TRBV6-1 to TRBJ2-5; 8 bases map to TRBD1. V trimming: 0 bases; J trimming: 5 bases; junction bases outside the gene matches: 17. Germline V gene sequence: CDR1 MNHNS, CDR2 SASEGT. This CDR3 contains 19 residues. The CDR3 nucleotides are TGTGCCAGCAGTGAAGCCCCCCACCTAAATACAGGGGGTAGGGAGACCCAGTACTTC. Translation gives CASSEAPHLNTGGRETQYF.

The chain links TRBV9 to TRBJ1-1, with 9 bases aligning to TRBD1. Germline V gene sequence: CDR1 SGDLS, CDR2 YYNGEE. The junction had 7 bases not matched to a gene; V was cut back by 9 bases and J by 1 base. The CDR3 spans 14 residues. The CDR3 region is CATLPGQGNTEAFF. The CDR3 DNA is TGTGCCACCCTACCGGGACAGGGGAACACTGAAGCTTTCTTT.

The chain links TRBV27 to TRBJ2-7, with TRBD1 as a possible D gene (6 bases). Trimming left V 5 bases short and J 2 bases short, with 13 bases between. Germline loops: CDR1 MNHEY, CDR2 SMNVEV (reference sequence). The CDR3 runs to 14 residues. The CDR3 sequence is CASSLYRATYEQYF. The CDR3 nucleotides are TGTGCCAGCAGTCTGTACAGGGCCACCTACGAGCAGTACTTC.

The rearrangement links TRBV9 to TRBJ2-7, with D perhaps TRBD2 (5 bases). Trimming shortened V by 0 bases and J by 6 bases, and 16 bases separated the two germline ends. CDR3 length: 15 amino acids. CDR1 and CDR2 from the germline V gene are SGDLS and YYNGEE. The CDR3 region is CASSVAVGSTLEQYF. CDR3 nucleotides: TGTGCCAGCAGCGTAGCGGTAGGGAGCACCCTCGAGCAGTACTTC.

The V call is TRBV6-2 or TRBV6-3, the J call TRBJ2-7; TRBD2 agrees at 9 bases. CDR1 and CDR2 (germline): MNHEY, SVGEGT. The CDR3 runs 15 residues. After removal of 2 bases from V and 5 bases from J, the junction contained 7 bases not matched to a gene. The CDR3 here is CASSYPLLAGNEQYF. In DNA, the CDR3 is TGTGCCAGCAGTTACCCCTTACTAGCGGGCAACGAGCAGTACTTC.

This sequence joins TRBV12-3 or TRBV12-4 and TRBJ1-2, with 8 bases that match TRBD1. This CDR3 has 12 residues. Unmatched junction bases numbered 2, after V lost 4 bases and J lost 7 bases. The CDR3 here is CASSYRGVGYTF. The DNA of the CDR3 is TGTGCCAGCAGTTACAGGGGGGTTGGCTACACCTTC.

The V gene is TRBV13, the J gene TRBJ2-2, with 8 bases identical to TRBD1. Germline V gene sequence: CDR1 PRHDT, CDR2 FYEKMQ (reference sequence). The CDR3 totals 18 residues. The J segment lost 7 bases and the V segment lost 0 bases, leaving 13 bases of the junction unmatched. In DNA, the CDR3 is TGTGCCAGCAGCTTAGGCCTGACTAGACAGGGGCGTGGCGGGGAGCTGTTTTTT. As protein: CASSLGLTRQGRGGELFF. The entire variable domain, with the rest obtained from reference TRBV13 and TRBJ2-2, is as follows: AAGVIQSPRHLIKEKRETATLKCYPIPRHDTVYWYQQGPGQDPQFLISFYEKMQSDKGSIPDRFSAQQFSDYHSELNMSSLELGDSALYFCASSLGLTRQGRGGELFFGEGSRLTVL.

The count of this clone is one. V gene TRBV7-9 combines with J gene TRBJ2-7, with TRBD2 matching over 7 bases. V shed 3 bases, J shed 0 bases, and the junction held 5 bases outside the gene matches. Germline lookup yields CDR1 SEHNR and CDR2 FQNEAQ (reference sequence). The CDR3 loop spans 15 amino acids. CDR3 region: CASSFLSSGSYEQYF. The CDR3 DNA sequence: TGTGCCAGCAGCTTTTTGTCTAGCGGCTCCTACGAGCAGTACTTC.

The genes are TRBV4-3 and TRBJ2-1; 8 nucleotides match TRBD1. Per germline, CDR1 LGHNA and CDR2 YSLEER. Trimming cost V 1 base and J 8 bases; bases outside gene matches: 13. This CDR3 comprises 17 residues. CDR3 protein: CASSQAPGTGQDYEQFF. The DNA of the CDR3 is TGCGCCAGCAGCCAAGCCCCCGGGACAGGACAAGATTATGAGCAGTTCTTC.

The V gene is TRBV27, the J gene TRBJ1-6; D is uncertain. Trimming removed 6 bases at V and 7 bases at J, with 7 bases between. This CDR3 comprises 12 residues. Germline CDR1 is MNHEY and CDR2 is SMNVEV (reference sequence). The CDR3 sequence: CASSPSNSPLHF. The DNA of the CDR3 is TGTGCCAGCAGCCCTTCCAATTCACCCCTCCACTTT.

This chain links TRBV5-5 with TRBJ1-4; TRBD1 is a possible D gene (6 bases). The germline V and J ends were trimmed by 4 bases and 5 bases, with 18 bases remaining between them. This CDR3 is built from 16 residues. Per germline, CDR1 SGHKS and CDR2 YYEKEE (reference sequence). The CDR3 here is CASSRPPQGENEKLFF. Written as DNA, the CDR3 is TGTGCCAGCAGCCGCCCCCCACAGGGCGAGAATGAAAAACTGTTTTTT. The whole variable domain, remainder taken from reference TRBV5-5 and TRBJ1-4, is DAGVTQSPTHLIKTRGQQVTLRCSPISGHKSVSWYQQVLGQGPQFIFQYYEKEERGRGNFPDRFSARQFPNYSSELNVNALLLGDSALYLCASSRPPQGENEKLFFGSGTQLSVL.

CDR3 protein: CASSFRQGKSLTEAFF. DNA for the CDR3: TGTGCCAGCAGCTTTAGACAGGGGAAGTCGTTAACTGAAGCTTTCTTT. The chain recombines TRBV5-8 with TRBJ1-1, with 8 bases that match TRBD1. V dropped 2 bases and J dropped 5; count of bases not matched to a gene: 11. The CDR3 spans 16 residues. The germline V gene encodes CDR1 SGHTS and CDR2 YDEGEE.

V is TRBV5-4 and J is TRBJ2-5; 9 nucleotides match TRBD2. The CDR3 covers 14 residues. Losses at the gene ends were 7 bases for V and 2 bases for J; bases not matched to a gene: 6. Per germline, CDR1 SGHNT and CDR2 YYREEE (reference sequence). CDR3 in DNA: TGTGCCAGCGCGCTTGCGGGAGGGCAAGAGACCCAGTACTTC. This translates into CASALAGGQETQYF.

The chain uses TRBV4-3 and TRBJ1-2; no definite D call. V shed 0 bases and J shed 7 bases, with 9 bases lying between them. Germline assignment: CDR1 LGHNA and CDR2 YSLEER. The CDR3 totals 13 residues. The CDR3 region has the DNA TGCGCCAGCAGCCAAGAGAGGCGGGGTGGCTACACCTTC. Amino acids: CASSQERRGGYTF.

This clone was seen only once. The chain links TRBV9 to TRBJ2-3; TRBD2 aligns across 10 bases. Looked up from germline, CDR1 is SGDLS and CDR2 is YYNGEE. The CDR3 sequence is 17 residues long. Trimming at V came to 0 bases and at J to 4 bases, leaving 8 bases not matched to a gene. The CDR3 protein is CASSVDSLAGAADTQYF. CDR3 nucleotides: TGTGCCAGCAGCGTAGACTCTCTAGCGGGGGCCGCAGATACGCAGTATTTT.

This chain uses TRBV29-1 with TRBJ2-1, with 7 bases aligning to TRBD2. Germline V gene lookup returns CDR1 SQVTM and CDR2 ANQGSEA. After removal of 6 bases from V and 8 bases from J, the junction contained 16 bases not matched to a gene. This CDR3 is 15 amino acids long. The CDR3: CSVTGGSWSSYEQFF. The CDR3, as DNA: TGCAGCGTCACGGGCGGGAGCTGGAGTAGCTATGAGCAGTTCTTC.